The TCR beta chain under discussion was sequenced for a study of T cells in Graves' hyperthyroidism and ophthalmopathy. As regards this clonotype: A much larger clone lies one base from this, so it may be a read error.

The CDR3 is 12 amino acids. Germline V gene data show CDR1 as MDHEN and CDR2 as SYDVKM. RNA transcripts yielded amplified TCR beta CDR3 regions. In the first-round RT-PCR of the TCR CDR3, the HTBI primer set was used. TCRdb itself ran the multiplex PCR reads through MiXCR, one entry per CDR3 protein. This sample has approximately 400,000 distinct CDR3 sequences, with roughly 20% found just once. The sample was blood. This sequence was found in a man younger than 35 with Graves' ophthalmopathy. The chain recombines TRBV28 with TRBJ2-7, with D unresolved. CDR3 sequence: CVSSIPGSEQYF. The CDR3 DNA follows: TGTGTCAGCAGCATTCCAGGAAGCGAGCAGTACTTC.